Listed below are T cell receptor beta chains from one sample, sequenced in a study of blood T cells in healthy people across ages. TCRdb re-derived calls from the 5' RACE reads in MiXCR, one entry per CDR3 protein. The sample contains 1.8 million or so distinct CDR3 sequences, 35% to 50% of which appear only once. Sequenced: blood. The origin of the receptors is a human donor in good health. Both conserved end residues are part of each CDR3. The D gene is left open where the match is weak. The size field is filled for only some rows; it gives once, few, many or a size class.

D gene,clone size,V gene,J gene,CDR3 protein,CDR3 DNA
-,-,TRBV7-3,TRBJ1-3,CASSLSRVTSGNTIYF,TGTGCCAGCAGCTTATCAAGGGTTACCTCTGGAAACACCATATATTTT
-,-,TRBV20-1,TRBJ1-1,CSARGMLEGSNTEAFF,TGCAGTGCTAGAGGAATGCTCGAGGGTTCGAACACTGAAGCTTTCTTT
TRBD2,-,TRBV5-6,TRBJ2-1,CASSLPRAGGRDYNEQFF,TGTGCCAGCAGCTTGCCAAGAGCGGGGGGGCGGGATTACAATGAGCAGTTCTTC
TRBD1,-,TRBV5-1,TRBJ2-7,CASSPTGQVDYEQYF,TGCGCCAGCAGCCCGACTGGACAGGTCGACTACGAGCAGTACTTC
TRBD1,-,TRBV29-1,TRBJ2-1,CSVLSGQGLLETQFF,TGCAGCGTTCTCTCGGGACAGGGTCTGTTAGAGACCCAGTTCTTC
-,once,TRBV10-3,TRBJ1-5,CATSQGGESNQPQHF,TGTGCCACCTCACAGGGCGGAGAAAGCAATCAGCCCCAGCATTTT
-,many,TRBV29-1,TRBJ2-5,CSAAGIKETQYF,TGCAGCGCGGCAGGGATAAAGGAGACCCAGTACTTC
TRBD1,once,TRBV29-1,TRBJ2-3,CSVARGQRTDTQYF,TGCAGCGTTGCACGGGGACAGCGCACAGATACGCAGTATTTT
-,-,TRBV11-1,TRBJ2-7,CAGSSLITYEQYF,TGTGCCGGCAGCTCCCTAATAACCTACGAGCAGTACTTC
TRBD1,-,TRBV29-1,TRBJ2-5,CSGGQAYGQYF,TGCAGCGGGGGACAGGCCTACGGGCAGTACTTC
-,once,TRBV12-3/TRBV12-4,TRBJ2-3,CASIGRDSRGDTQYF,TGTGCCAGCATTGGGCGGGACTCCCGAGGGGATACGCAGTATTTT
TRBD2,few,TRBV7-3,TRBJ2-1,CASNPRTSGNEQFF,TGTGCCAGCAACCCTAGGACTAGCGGAAATGAGCAGTTCTTC
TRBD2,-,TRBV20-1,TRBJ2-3,CSARDQGGGATDTQYF,TGCAGTGCTAGAGATCAGGGCGGGGGGGCCACAGATACGCAGTATTTT
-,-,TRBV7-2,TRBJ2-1,CASTRKQENNEQFF,TGTGCCAGCACCAGAAAACAGGAAAACAATGAGCAGTTCTTC
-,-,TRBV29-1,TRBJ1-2,CSVGVTSAGYTF,TGCAGCGTCGGCGTAACTAGCGCTGGCTACACCTTC
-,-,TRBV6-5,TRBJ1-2,CASSYSHGQGYTF,TGTGCCAGCAGTTACTCCCACGGCCAGGGCTACACCTTC
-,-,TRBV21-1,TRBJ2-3,CASSKNRASTDTQYF,TGTGCCAGCAGCAAAAATAGGGCAAGCACAGATACGCAGTATTTT
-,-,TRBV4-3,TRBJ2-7,CTSSQAEGSSYEQYF,TGCACCAGCAGCCAAGCAGAGGGGAGCTCCTACGAGCAGTACTTC
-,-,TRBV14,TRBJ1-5,CASSQSGGDQPQHF,TGTGCCAGCAGCCAGTCTGGGGGCGATCAGCCCCAGCATTTT
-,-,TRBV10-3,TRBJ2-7,CAIKLDEQYF,TGTGCCATCAAGCTGGACGAGCAGTACTTC
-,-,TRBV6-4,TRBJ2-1,CASSEDGASSYNEQFF,TGTGCCAGCAGTGAAGACGGGGCGAGCTCCTACAATGAGCAGTTCTTC
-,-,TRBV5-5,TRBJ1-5,CASSLDSPRRPQHF,TGTGCCAGCAGCCTGGACAGTCCCAGGCGGCCCCAGCATTTT
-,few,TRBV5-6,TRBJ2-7,CASSLERLSYEQYF,TGTGCCAGCAGCTTGGAACGCCTCTCCTACGAGCAGTACTTC
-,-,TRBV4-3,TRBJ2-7,CASSQEVSRGYEQYF,TGCGCCAGCAGCCAAGAAGTTAGCAGGGGTTACGAGCAGTACTTC
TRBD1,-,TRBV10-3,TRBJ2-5,CAISRSGTGGEETQYF,TGTGCCATCAGTAGATCCGGGACAGGGGGCGAAGAGACCCAGTACTTC
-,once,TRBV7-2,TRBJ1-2,CASSPGVTLSYGYTF,TGTGCCAGCAGCCCCGGGGTCACCTTGTCCTATGGCTACACCTTC
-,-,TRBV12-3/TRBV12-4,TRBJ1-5,CASSIAQPQHF,TGTGCCAGCTCTATCGCTCAGCCCCAGCATTTT
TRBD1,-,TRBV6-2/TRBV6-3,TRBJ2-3,CASSDQGARTDTQYF,TGTGCCAGCAGTGACCAGGGGGCTCGAACAGATACGCAGTATTTT
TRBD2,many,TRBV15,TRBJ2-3,CATSTGTSGDTQYF,TGTGCCACCAGCACAGGGACTAGCGGGGATACGCAGTATTTT
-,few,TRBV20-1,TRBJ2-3,CSARAGAVDTQYF,TGCAGTGCTAGAGCGGGGGCAGTAGATACGCAGTATTTT
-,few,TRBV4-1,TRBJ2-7,CASSQGISGSPTYEQYF,TGCGCCAGCAGCCAAGGGATTTCAGGGAGCCCCACTTACGAGCAGTACTTC
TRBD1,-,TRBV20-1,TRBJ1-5,CSARGYGQGGNQPRHF,TGCAGTGCTAGAGGGTACGGACAGGGGGGCAATCAGCCCCGGCATTTT
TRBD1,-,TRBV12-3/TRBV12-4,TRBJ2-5,CASSLRGGGYEEYF,TGTGCCAGCAGCTTACGAGGGGGCGGTTACGAGGAGTACTTC
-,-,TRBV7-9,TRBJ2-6,CASSSINSGANVLTF,TGTGCCAGCAGCTCAATAAACTCTGGGGCCAACGTCCTGACTTTC
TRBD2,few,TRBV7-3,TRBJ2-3,CASSLTLLPAGGLVTTTDTQYF,TGTGCCAGCAGCTTAACACTCCTCCCCGCGGGGGGGCTCGTAACAACCACAGATACGCAGTATTTT